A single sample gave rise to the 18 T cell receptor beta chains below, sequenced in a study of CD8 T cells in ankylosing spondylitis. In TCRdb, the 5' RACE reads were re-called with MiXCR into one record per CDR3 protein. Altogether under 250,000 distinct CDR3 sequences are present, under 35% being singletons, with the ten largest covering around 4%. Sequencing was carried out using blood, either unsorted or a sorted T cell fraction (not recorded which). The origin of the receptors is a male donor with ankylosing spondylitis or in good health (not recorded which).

The CDR3 is CAIRKGSHEQYF. CDR3 sequence (DNA): TGTGCCATCAGGAAGGGGAGCCACGAGCAGTACTTC. The V and J genes are TRBV10-3 and TRBJ2-7; perhaps D is TRBD1 or TRBD2 (5 bases each). From germline, CDR1 is ENHRY and CDR2 SYGVKD. Between the trimmed V and J ends, which lost 6 bases and 5 bases, there was a span of 11 bases. The CDR3 runs 12 residues.

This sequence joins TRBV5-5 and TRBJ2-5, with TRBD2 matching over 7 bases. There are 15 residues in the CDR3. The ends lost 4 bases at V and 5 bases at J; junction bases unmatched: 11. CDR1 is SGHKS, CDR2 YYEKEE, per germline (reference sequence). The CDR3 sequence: CASSPGTTSGETQYF. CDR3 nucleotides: TGTGCCAGCAGCCCCGGGACTACCTCGGGGGAGACCCAGTACTTC. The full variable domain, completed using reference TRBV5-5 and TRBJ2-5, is DAGVTQSPTHLIKTRGQQVTLRCSPISGHKSVSWYQQVLGQGPQFIFQYYEKEERGRGNFPDRFSARQFPNYSSELNVNALLLGDSALYLCASSPGTTSGETQYFGPGTRLLVL.

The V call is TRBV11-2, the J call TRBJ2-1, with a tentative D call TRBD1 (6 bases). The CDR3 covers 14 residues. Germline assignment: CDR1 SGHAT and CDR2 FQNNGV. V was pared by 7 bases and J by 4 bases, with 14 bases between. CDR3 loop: CASNPQQGYNEQFF. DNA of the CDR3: TGTGCCAGCAACCCGCAACAGGGATACAATGAGCAGTTCTTC.

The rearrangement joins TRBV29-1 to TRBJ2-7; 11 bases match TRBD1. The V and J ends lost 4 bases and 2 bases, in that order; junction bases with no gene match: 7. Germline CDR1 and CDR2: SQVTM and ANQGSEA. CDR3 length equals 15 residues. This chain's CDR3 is CSVAGQGAGPYEQYF. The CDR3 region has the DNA TGCAGCGTTGCCGGACAGGGGGCTGGCCCCTACGAGCAGTACTTC.

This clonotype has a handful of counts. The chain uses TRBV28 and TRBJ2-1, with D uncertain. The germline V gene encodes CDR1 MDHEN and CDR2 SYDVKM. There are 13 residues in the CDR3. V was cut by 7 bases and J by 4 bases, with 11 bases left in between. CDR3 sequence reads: CASTPPRYNEQFF. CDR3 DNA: TGTGCCAGCACCCCCCCACGTTACAATGAGCAGTTCTTC.

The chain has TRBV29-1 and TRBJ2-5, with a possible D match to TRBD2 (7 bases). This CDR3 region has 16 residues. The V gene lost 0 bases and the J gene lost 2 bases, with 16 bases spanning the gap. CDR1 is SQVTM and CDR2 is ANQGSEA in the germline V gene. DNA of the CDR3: TGCAGCGTTGAAGACCCCTCCCGGGGGGCGCAAGAGACCCAGTACTTC. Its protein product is CSVEDPSRGAQETQYF.

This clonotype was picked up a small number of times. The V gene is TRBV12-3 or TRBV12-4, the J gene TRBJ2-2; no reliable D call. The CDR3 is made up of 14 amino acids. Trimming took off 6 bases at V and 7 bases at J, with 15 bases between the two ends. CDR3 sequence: CASSSNQVGGELFF. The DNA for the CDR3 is TGTGCCAGCAGCTCAAATCAGGTTGGCGGGGAGCTGTTTTTT.

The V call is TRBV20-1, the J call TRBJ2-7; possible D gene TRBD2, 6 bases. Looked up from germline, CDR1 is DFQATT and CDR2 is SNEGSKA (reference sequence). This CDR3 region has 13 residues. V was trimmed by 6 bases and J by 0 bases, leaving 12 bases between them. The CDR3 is CSANGGASYEQYF. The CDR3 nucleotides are TGCAGTGCCAACGGCGGGGCCTCCTACGAGCAGTACTTC.

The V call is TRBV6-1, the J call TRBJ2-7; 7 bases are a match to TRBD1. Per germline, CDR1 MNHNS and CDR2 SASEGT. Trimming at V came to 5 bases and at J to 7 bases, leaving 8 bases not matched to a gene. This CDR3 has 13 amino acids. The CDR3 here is CASSIHRGGEQYF. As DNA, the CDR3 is TGTGCCAGCAGTATCCACAGGGGTGGTGAGCAGTACTTC.

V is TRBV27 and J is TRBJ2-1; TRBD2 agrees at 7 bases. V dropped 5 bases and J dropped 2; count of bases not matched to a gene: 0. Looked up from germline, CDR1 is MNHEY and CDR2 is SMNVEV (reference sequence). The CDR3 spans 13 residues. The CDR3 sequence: CASSRGAYNEQFF. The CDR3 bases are TGTGCCAGCAGTCGGGGGGCCTACAATGAGCAGTTCTTC.

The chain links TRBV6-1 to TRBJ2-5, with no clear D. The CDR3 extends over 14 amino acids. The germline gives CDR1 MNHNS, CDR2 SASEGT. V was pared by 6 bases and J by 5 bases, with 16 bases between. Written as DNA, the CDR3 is TGTGCCAGCAGACAATCACCAGGTAGCGAGACCCAGTACTTC. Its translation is CASRQSPGSETQYF.

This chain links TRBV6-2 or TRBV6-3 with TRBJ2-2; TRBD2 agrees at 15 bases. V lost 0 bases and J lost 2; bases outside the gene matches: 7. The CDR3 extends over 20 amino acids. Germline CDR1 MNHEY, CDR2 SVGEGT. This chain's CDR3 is CASSYSIGLAGGPNTGELFF. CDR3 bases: TGTGCCAGCAGTTACTCGATAGGACTAGCGGGGGGGCCCAACACCGGGGAGCTGTTTTTT.

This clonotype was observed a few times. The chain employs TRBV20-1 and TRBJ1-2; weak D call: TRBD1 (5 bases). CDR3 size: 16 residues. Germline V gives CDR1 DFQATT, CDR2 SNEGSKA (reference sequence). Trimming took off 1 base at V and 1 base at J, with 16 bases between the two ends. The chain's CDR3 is CSARGAPIRGNYGYTF. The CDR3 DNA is TGCAGTGCTAGAGGGGCCCCCATTAGGGGTAACTATGGCTACACCTTC.

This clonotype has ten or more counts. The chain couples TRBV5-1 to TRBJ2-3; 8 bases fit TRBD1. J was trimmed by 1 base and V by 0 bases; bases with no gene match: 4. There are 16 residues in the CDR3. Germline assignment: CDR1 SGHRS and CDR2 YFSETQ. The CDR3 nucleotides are TGCGCCAGCAGCTTGGAGACAGGGGACGGCACAGATACGCAGTATTTT. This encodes CASSLETGDGTDTQYF.

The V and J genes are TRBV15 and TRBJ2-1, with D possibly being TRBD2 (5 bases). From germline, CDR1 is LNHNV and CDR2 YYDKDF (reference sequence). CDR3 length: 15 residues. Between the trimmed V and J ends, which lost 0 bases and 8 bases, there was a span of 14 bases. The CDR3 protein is CATSREATRFHEQFF. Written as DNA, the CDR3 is TGTGCCACCAGCAGAGAGGCAACTAGGTTCCATGAGCAGTTCTTC.

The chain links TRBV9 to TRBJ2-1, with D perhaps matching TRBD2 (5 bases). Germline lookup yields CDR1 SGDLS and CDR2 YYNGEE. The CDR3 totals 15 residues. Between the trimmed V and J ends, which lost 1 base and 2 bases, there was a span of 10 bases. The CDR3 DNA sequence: TGTGCCAGCAGCGTATTGAGCGGAGCCTACAATGAGCAGTTCTTC. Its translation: CASSVLSGAYNEQFF.

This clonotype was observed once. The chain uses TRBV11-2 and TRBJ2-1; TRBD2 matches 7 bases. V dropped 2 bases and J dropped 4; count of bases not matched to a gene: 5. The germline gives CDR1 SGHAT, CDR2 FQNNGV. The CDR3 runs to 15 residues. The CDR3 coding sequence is TGTGCCAGCAGCTTATGCGGGGGACGTTACAATGAGCAGTTCTTC. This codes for CASSLCGGRYNEQFF. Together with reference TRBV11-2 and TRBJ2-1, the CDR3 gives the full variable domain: EAGVAQSPRYKIIEKRQSVAFWCNPISGHATLYWYQQILGQGPKLLIQFQNNGVVDDSQLPKDRFSAERLKGVDSTLKIQPAKLEDSAVYLCASSLCGGRYNEQFFGPGTRLTVL.

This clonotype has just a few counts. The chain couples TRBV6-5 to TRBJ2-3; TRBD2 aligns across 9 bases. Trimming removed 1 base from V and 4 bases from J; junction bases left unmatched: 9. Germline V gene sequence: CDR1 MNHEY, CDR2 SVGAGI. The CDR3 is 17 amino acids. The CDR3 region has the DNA TGTGCCAGCAGTTACTTCTCCGGCGGGGGGGCCTCAGATACGCAGTATTTT. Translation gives CASSYFSGGGASDTQYF.